What follows describes a single T cell receptor (beta chain). The antigen is unknown. CDR3 size: 17 residues. The V gene lost 2 bases and the J gene lost 1 base, with 17 bases spanning the gap. CDR1 and CDR2 from the germline V gene are MDHEN and SYDVKM. Method: immunoSEQ multiplex PCR; TCRdb's copy keeps in-frame clones and lacks some. The table includes about 130,000 clones, 92% detected once. The sample comes from a study of OX40 agonist ivuxolimab in advanced cancers. Overall study findings and caveats: Clonal expansion by week 6 occurred in CD4+ and CD8+ blood T cells (at 0.1 to 3.0 mg/kg).

This chain uses TRBV28 with TRBJ1-1; a possible D gene is TRBD1 (5 bases). The sample here was CD4+ or CD8+ T cells sorted from blood, taken in a trial of the OX40 agonist ivuxolimab. This receptor was taken from an adult with an advanced solid tumor such as melanoma, head and neck, liver or kidney cancer. CDR3 sequence reads: CASSLVYGGRGNTEAFF. In DNA, the CDR3 is TGTGCCAGCAGTTTAGTATACGGGGGGAGGGGGAACACTGAAGCTTTCTTT.